This record concerns one T cell receptor (beta chain) sequence. Its antigen is unknown. The data stem from a study of T cell repertoires in cytomegalovirus infection. Study information: Newly reported HLA-C-restricted and thoroughly characterized HLA-B-restricted CMV epitopes were employed. CMV infection and matching HLA type were both indicated by public TCR beta signatures. Study-wide results and limits: Cumulative public TCR beta family frequency identified CMV carriers with the relevant HLA. Clonotype analysis showed dominance of the ex vivo response by HLA-C-restricted CMV-specific TCR beta clonotypes.

TCRdb independently ran MiXCR on the reads; one entry per CDR3 protein. The table lists 700,000 to 900,000 distinct CDR3 sequences, 25% to 30% of them singletons. The material sequenced was cultured CD8+ T cells from PBMCs, taken from culture after CMV antigen stimulation. This clonotype was sampled from a human donor in good health (CMV status not recorded). Some clones in this sample may be carry-over from other donors' samples.

The CDR3 DNA follows: TGTGCCAGCAGCTCAGCAGGGGCTAGCGGGGCCGGGGAGCTGTTTTTT. Translation: CASSSAGASGAGELFF. V usage is TRBV7-6 and J usage is TRBJ2-2; 9 bases map to TRBD2. V dropped 4 bases and J dropped 6; count of bases not matched to a gene: 9. This CDR3 is built from 16 residues. Per the germline V gene, CDR1 is SGHVS and CDR2 is FNYEAQ.